The rows below give T cell receptor beta chains drawn from one sample of a study of T cell repertoires in cytomegalovirus infection. TCRdb recomputed calls from the reads with MiXCR, one row per CDR3 protein. The sample holds tens of thousands of distinct CDR3 sequences, around 20% seen once. These receptors have no known antigen. Specimen: CD8+ T cells from cultured PBMCs, collected from culture after CMV antigen stimulation. These receptors were obtained from a human donor in good health (CMV status not recorded). Some clones in this sample may be carry-over from other donors' samples. Each CDR3 is given with its conserved first and last residue. The D gene is left open where the match is weak. Some rows mark clone size as missing; the rest say once, few, many or name a class of expanded clone.

D gene	V gene	J gene	clone size	CDR3 protein	CDR3 DNA
TRBD2	TRBV19	TRBJ2-5	NA	CASSPELAGEAETQYF	TGTGCCAGTAGTCCCGAACTAGCGGGAGAAGCAGAGACCCAGTACTTC
TRBD2	TRBV2	TRBJ2-5	few	CASSKRGDRPQQETQYF	TGTGCCAGCAGTAAGCGGGGGGATCGCCCGCAGCAAGAGACCCAGTACTTC
NA	TRBV4-1	TRBJ1-1	few	CASSQVIPLLDTEAFF	TGCGCCAGCAGCCAAGTAATTCCCCTCTTAGACACTGAAGCTTTCTTT
NA	TRBV11-2	TRBJ2-5	NA	CASSNRQRSGQETQYF	TGTGCCAGCAGTAACCGACAAAGGAGCGGGCAAGAGACCCAGTACTTC
TRBD2	TRBV12-5	TRBJ2-2	NA	CASAWGGTGELFF	TGTGCTAGTGCCTGGGGGGGCACCGGGGAGCTGTTTTTT
NA	TRBV7-3	TRBJ2-3	few	CASSYQGSTDTQYF	TGTGCCAGCAGCTACCAGGGGAGCACAGATACGCAGTATTTT
NA	TRBV7-2	TRBJ2-4	few	CASSLVGLGIQYF	TGTGCCAGCAGCTTAGTTGGCCTTGGGATTCAGTACTTC
NA	TRBV12-3/TRBV12-4	TRBJ1-4	NA	CASSLTPEGEKLFF	TGTGCCAGCAGCCTGACTCCGGAGGGGGAAAAACTGTTTTTT
NA	TRBV7-6	TRBJ1-1	few	CASSPRPDTEAFF	TGTGCCAGCAGCCCGCGCCCGGACACTGAAGCTTTCTTT
TRBD1	TRBV11-2	TRBJ1-1	NA	CASSARAGGLNTEAFF	TGTGCCAGCAGCGCCCGGGCAGGGGGGTTGAACACTGAAGCTTTCTTT
TRBD2	TRBV6-2/TRBV6-3	TRBJ2-1	NA	CASSYRLAGEVYNEQFF	TGTGCCAGCAGTTACCGGCTAGCGGGAGAAGTCTACAATGAGCAGTTCTTC
TRBD1	TRBV7-2	TRBJ1-2	medium-sized	CASSLTGADGYTF	TGTGCCAGCAGCTTAACAGGGGCCGATGGCTACACCTTC
NA	TRBV7-2	TRBJ1-5	NA	CASSLEGEGGSNQPQHF	TGTGCCAGCAGCTTAGAAGGGGAAGGGGGTAGCAATCAGCCCCAGCATTTT
NA	TRBV6-2/TRBV6-3	TRBJ1-5	NA	CASSKEGEGWHQPQHF	TGTGCCAGCAGTAAGGAAGGGGAGGGATGGCATCAGCCCCAGCATTTT
NA	TRBV7-8	TRBJ2-7	many	CASSLPDSGGYYEQYF	TGTGCCAGCAGCTTACCGGACAGTGGGGGGTACTACGAGCAGTACTTC
TRBD1	TRBV3-1	TRBJ1-1	NA	CASSEYRTGSTFF	TGTGCCAGCAGCGAATACCGGACAGGGAGTACTTTCTTT
NA	TRBV5-6	TRBJ1-2	many	CASSFTGLGYTF	TGTGCCAGCAGCTTTACAGGGTTGGGCTACACCTTC
NA	TRBV6-5	TRBJ2-1	NA	CASSYHGTQSSYNEQFF	TGTGCCAGCAGTTACCATGGGACGCAGAGCTCCTACAATGAGCAGTTCTTC
NA	TRBV7-9	TRBJ2-7	NA	CASSSPEEGPSYEQYF	TGTGCCAGCAGCTCCCCTGAAGAGGGACCATCCTACGAGCAGTACTTC
TRBD2	TRBV7-9	TRBJ2-7	few	CASSPPSGSAYEQYF	TGTGCCAGCAGCCCCCCTAGCGGGAGCGCCTACGAGCAGTACTTC
NA	TRBV6-8	TRBJ1-1	few	CASSSGPGEAFF	TGTGCCAGCAGTTCAGGGCCGGGTGAAGCTTTCTTT
TRBD1	TRBV19	TRBJ2-3	few	CASSIGGTGFTDTQYF	TGTGCCAGTAGTATTGGGGGGACAGGATTCACAGATACGCAGTATTTT
TRBD2	TRBV12-3/TRBV12-4	TRBJ2-4	few	CASSLRLARNIQYF	TGTGCCAGCAGTCTCAGACTAGCGCGGAACATTCAGTACTTC
NA	TRBV20-1	TRBJ1-3	few	CSARARTAGNTIYF	TGCAGTGCTAGAGCCCGGACTGCCGGAAACACCATATATTTT
TRBD2	TRBV6-6	TRBJ2-7	few	CASSYGREDYEQYF	TGTGCCAGCAGTTACGGACGGGAGGACTACGAGCAGTACTTC
TRBD2	TRBV7-8	TRBJ2-3	NA	CASSFRAGPTDTQYF	TGTGCCAGCAGCTTTCGAGCGGGACCCACAGATACGCAGTATTTT
TRBD2	TRBV7-2	TRBJ2-3	NA	CASSPLLSGGEKDTQYF	TGTGCCAGCAGCCCCCTACTTAGCGGGGGGGAAAAAGATACGCAGTATTTT
NA	TRBV7-8	TRBJ2-1	few	CASSAGTNSYNEQFF	TGTGCCAGCAGCGCCGGGACCAACTCCTACAATGAGCAGTTCTTC
TRBD1	TRBV4-2	TRBJ2-5	few	CASSHPWAGTGPETQYF	TGTGCCAGCAGCCACCCCTGGGCCGGGACAGGGCCCGAGACCCAGTACTTC
NA	TRBV20-1	TRBJ2-7	NA	CSAYVDEQYF	TGCAGTGCTTACGTCGACGAGCAGTACTTC
TRBD1	TRBV5-6	TRBJ2-3	NA	CASSAGTGALDTQYF	TGTGCCAGCAGCGCGGGGACAGGGGCCTTAGATACGCAGTATTTT
NA	TRBV5-5	TRBJ1-4	few	CASSLGQGTTNEKLFF	TGTGCCAGCAGCTTGGGGCAGGGAACAACTAATGAAAAACTGTTTTTT
NA	TRBV6-2/TRBV6-3	TRBJ2-3	NA	CARSYSMGDTQYF	TGTGCACGCAGTTACTCGATGGGCGATACGCAGTATTTT
TRBD2	TRBV19	TRBJ2-1	few	CASSISWLAGVVEQFF	TGTGCCAGTAGTATTAGTTGGCTAGCGGGGGTCGTCGAGCAGTTCTTC
TRBD2	TRBV7-8	TRBJ2-1	few	CASSLSSASGAYNEQFF	TGTGCCAGCAGCTTAAGCTCTGCTAGCGGCGCCTACAATGAGCAGTTCTTC
NA	TRBV7-2	TRBJ2-7	NA	CASTFDAGSYEQYF	TGTGCCAGCACCTTCGATGCAGGGTCCTACGAGCAGTACTTC
NA	TRBV6-5	TRBJ2-3	NA	CASSYSPPGATSRTDTQYF	TGTGCCAGCAGTTACTCTCCCCCAGGGGCCACCTCCCGCACAGATACGCAGTATTTT
TRBD2	TRBV27	TRBJ2-2	NA	CASSPSLAGGNTGELFF	TGTGCCAGCAGTCCTTCGCTAGCGGGAGGGAACACCGGGGAGCTGTTTTTT
NA	TRBV28	TRBJ1-1	few	CASSSFSSKEAFF	TGTGCCAGCAGTTCATTCAGTAGCAAAGAAGCTTTCTTT
NA	TRBV12-3/TRBV12-4	TRBJ2-5	NA	CASSLVRGSGTQYF	TGTGCCAGCAGTTTAGTTAGGGGGTCGGGGACCCAGTACTTC